The sequence of this TCR beta chain was determined in a study of T cell responses to AZD1222 COVID-19 vaccine. Germline CDR1 SGHNT, CDR2 YYREEE (reference sequence). The CDR3 has 15 residues. Trimming cost V 3 bases and J 7 bases, with 14 bases left between them. Clones were sequenced by immunoSEQ multiplex PCR, and TCRdb holds only the in-frame ones, with some missing. In the table there are 200,000 or so clones, over 80% of which are singletons. Remarks on this clone: Its antigen remains unknown.

Overall study findings and caveats: Samples come after the peak T cell response, not at day 14. Baseline serostatus was positive in only six AZD1222 recipients. Regions 160-218 and 743-854 dominated among vaccine-associated CD4 TCRs spanning spike.

The TCR comes from an adult in good health. The rearrangement uses TRBV5-4 and TRBJ1-6; the D is unclear. The input for sequencing was peripheral blood, taken on day 0 of MenACWY control vaccination. The CDR3 DNA sequence: TGTGCCAGCAGCTGGGGTGCCGCACAAAATTCACCCCTCCACTTT. This gives the protein CASSWGAAQNSPLHF. Filled out from reference TRBV5-4 and TRBJ1-6, the complete variable domain reads ETGVTQSPTHLIKTRGQQVTLRCSSQSGHNTVSWYQQALGQGPQFIFQYYREEENGRGNFPPRFSGLQFPNYSSELNVNALELDDSALYLCASSWGAAQNSPLHFGNGTRLTVT.